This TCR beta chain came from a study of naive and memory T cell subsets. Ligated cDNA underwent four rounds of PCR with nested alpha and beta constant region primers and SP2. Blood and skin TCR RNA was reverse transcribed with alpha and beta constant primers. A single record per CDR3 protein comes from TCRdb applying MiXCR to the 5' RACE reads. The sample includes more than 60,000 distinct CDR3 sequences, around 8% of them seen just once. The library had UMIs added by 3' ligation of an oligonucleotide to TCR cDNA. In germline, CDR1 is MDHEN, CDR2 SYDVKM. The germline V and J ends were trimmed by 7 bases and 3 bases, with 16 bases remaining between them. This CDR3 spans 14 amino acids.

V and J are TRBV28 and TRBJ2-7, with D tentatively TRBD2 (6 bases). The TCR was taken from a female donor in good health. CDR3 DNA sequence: TGTGCCAGCAAAGTGGTAGCGGAGCGCTACGAGCAGTACTTC. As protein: CASKVVAERYEQYF.